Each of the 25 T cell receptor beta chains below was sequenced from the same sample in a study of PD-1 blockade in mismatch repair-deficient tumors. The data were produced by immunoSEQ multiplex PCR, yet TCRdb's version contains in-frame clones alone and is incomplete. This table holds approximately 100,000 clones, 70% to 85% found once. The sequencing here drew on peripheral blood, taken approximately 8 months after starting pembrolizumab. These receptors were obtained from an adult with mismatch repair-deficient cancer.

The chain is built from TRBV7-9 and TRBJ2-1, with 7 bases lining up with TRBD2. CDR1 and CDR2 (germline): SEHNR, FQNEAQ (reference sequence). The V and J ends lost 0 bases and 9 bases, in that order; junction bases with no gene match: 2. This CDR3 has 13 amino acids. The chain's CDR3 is CASSLAGGVEQFF. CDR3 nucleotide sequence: TGTGCCAGCAGCTTAGCGGGAGGGGTTGAGCAGTTCTTC.

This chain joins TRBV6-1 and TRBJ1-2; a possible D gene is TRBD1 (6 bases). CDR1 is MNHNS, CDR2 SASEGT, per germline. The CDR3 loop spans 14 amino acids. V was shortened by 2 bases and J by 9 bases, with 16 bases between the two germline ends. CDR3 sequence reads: CASSERGDLRSYTF. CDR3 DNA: TGTGCCAGCAGTGAAAGGGGGGACCTCAGGAGCTACACCTTC.

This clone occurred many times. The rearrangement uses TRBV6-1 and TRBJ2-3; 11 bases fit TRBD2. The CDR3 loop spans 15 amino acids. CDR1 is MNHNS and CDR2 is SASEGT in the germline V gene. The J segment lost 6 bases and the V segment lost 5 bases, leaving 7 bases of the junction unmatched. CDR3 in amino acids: CASSSLAGDVDTQYF. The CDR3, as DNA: TGTGCCAGCAGTTCACTAGCGGGAGACGTGGATACGCAGTATTTT.

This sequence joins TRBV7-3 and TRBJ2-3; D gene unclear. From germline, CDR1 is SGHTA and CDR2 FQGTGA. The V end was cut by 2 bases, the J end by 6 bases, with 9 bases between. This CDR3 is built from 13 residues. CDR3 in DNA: TGTGCCAGCAGCTTAGGCGCAGCGGATACGCAGTATTTT. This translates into CASSLGAADTQYF.

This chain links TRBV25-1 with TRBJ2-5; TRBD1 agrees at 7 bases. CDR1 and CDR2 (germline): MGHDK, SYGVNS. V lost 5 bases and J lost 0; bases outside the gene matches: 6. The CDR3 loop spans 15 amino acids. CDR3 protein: CASSSGTDYQETQYF. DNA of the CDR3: TGTGCCAGCAGTTCCGGGACAGATTACCAAGAGACCCAGTACTTC.

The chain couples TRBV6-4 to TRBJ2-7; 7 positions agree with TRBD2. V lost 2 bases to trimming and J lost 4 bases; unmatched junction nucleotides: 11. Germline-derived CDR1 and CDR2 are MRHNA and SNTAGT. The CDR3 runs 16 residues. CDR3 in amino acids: CASSDHAGGSPYEQYF. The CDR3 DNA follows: TGTGCCAGCAGTGACCACGCCGGCGGGAGCCCTTACGAGCAGTACTTC.

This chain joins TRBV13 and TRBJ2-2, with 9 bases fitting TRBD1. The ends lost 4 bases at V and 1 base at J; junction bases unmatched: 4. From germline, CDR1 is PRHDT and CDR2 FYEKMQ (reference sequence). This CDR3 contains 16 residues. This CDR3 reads CASSSRQGVNTGELFF. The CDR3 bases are TGTGCCAGCAGCTCGAGACAGGGGGTGAACACCGGGGAGCTGTTTTTT.

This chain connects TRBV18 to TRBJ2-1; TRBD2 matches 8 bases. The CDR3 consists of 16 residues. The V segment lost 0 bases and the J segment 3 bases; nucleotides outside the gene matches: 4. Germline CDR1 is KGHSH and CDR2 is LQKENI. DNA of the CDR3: TGTGCCAGCTCACCACCGCCCAGCGGGAGCTACAATGAGCAGTTCTTC. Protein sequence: CASSPPPSGSYNEQFF. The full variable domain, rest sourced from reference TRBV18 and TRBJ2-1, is NAGVMQNPRHLVRRRGQEARLRCSPMKGHSHVYWYRQLPEEGLKFMVYLQKENIIDESGMPKERFSAEFPKEGPSILRIQQVVRGDSAAYFCASSPPPSGSYNEQFFGPGTRLTVL.

Here the CDR3 reads CASSQARTSGYTDTQYF. The DNA of the CDR3 is TGTGCCAGCAGCCAAGCCAGGACTAGCGGGTACACAGATACGCAGTATTTT. This chain uses TRBV14 with TRBJ2-3; 11 nucleotides align to TRBD2. Per the germline V gene, CDR1 is SGHDN and CDR2 is FVKESK. The CDR3 is 17 amino acids. Germline trimming cut 1 base from V and 2 bases from J; bases unmatched to any gene: 5.

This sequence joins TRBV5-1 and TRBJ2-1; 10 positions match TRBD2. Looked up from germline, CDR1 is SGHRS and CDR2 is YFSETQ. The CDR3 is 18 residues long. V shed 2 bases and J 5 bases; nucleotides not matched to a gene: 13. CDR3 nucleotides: TGCGCCAGCAGCTTTTTCCCCGGGACTAGCGTTAGAAACAATGAGCAGTTCTTC. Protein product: CASSFFPGTSVRNNEQFF.

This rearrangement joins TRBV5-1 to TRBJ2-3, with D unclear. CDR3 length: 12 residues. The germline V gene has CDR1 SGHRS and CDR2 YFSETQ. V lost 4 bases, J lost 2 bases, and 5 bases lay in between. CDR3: CASSPYTDTQYF. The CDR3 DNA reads TGCGCCAGCAGCCCATACACAGATACGCAGTATTTT. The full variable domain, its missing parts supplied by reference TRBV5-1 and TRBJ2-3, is KAGVTQTPRYLIKTRGQQVTLSCSPISGHRSVSWYQQTPGQGLQFLFEYFSETQRNKGNFPGRFSGRQFSNSRSEMNVSTLELGDSALYLCASSPYTDTQYFGPGTRLTVL.

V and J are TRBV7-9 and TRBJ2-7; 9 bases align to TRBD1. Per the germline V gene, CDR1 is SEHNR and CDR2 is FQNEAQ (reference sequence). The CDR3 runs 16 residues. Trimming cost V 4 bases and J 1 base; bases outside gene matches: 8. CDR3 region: CASSSRTGVRSYEQYF. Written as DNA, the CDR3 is TGTGCCAGCAGCTCGCGGACAGGGGTACGATCCTACGAGCAGTACTTC.

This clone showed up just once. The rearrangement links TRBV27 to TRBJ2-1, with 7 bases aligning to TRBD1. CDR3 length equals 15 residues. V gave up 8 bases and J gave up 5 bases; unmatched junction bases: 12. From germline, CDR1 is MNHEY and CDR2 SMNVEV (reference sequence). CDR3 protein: CASGFDRELNNEQFF. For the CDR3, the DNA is TGTGCCAGCGGATTTGACAGGGAACTAAACAATGAGCAGTTCTTC.

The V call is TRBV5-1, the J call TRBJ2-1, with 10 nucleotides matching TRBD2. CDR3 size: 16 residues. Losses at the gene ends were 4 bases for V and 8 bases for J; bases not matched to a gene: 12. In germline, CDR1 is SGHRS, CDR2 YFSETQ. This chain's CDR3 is CASSQVAGGLGDEQFF. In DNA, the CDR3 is TGCGCCAGCAGCCAAGTAGCGGGAGGCCTCGGGGATGAGCAGTTCTTC.

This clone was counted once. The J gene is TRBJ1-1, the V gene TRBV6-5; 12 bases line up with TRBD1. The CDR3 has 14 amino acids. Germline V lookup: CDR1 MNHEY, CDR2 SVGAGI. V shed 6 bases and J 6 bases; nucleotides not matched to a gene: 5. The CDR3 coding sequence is TGTGCCAGCAGGAAGGGACAGGGGGCCTCTGAAGCTTTCTTT. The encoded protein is CASRKGQGASEAFF.

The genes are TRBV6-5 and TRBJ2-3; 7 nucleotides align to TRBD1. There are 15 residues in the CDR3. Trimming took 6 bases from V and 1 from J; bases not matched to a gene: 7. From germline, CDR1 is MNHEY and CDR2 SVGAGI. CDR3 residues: CASSEGTDRTDTQYF. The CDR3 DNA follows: TGTGCCAGCAGCGAGGGGACAGACCGCACAGATACGCAGTATTTT.

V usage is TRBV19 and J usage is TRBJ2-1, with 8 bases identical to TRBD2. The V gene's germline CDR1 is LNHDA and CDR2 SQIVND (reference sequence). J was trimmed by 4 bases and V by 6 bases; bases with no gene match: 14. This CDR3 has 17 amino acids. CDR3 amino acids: CASSPRGGGRTYNEQFF. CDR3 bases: TGTGCCAGTAGCCCCCGGGGGGGCGGGAGGACGTACAATGAGCAGTTCTTC.

In DNA, the CDR3 is TGTGCCAGCAGTGAAATAGGGTTGTCCTACAATGAGCAGTTCTTC. Translation gives CASSEIGLSYNEQFF. The V and J genes are TRBV6-1 and TRBJ2-1; D gene uncertain. The CDR3 has 15 amino acids. Trimming removed 2 bases from V and 1 base from J, with 9 bases in between. Germline-derived CDR1 and CDR2 are MNHNS and SASEGT.

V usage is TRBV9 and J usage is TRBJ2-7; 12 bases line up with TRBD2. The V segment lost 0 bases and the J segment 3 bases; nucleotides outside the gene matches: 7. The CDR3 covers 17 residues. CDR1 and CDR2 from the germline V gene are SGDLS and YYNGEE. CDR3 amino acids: CASSVALAGGPGYEQYF. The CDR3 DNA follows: TGTGCCAGCAGCGTAGCCCTAGCGGGAGGGCCGGGCTACGAGCAGTACTTC. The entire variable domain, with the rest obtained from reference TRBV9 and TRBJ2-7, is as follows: DSGVTQTPKHLITATGQRVTLRCSPRSGDLSVYWYQQSLDQGLQFLIQYYNGEERAKGNILERFSAQQFPDLHSELNLSSLELGDSALYFCASSVALAGGPGYEQYFGPGTRLTVT.

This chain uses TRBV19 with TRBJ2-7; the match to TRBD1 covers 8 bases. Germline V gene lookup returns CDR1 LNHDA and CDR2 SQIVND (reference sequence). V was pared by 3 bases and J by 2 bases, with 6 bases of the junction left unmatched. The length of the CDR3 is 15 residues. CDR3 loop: CASSISGTGAYEQYF. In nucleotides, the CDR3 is TGTGCCAGTAGTATTTCCGGGACAGGAGCCTACGAGCAGTACTTC.

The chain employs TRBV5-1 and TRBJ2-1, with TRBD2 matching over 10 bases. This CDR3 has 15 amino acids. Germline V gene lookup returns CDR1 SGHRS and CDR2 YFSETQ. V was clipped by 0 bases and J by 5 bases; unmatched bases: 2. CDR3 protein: CASSLVLAGNNEQFF. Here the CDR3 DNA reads TGCGCCAGCAGCTTGGTACTAGCGGGGAACAATGAGCAGTTCTTC.

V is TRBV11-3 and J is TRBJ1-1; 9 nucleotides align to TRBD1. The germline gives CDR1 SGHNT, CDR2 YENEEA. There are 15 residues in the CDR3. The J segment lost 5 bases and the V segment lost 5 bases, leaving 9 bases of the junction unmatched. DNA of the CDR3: TGTGCCAGCAGCCCGGGGACAGGGCTCCGGACTGAAGCTTTCTTT. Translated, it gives CASSPGTGLRTEAFF.

The CDR3 region is CASSPKATGEQYF. For the CDR3, the DNA is TGTGCCAGCAGCCCCAAGGCGACCGGCGAGCAGTACTTC. The V call is TRBV7-9, the J call TRBJ2-7; D is unresolved. This CDR3 region has 13 residues. The V and J ends lost 5 bases and 6 bases respectively, with 14 bases between them. Germline CDR1 and CDR2: SEHNR and FQNEAQ (reference sequence).

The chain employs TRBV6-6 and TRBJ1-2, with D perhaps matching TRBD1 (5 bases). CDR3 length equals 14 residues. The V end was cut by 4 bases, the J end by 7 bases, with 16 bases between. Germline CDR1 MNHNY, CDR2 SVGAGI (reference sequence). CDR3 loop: CASSWGEPSLGYTF. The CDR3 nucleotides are TGTGCCAGCAGTTGGGGGGAACCGAGCCTTGGCTACACCTTC.

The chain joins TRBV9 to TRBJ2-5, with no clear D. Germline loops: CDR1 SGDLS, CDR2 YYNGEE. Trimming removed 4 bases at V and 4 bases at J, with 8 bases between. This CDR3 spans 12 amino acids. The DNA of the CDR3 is TGTGCCAGCAGCCCCCCTGGAGAGACCCAGTACTTC. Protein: CASSPPGETQYF.